The rows below give T cell receptor beta chains drawn from one sample of a study of T-cell reconstitution after alpha-beta-depleted transplantation in children. One entry per CDR3 protein results from TCRdb running MiXCR on the PCR reads. The sample contains about 500,000 distinct CDR3 sequences, roughly 10% of which appear only once. The specimen was PBMCs, mostly from graft donor cells, collected 180 days after TCRalphabeta/CD19-depleted stem cell transplant. These receptors originate from a female patient aged 2-15 years who had a stem cell transplant for aplastic anemia, so the T cells may come from the graft donor. The CDR3 runs from the conserved cysteine through the conserved F or W. The D gene is left open where the match is weak. Clone sizes are given selectively: once, few, many, or a class where the clone is expanded.

D gene,clone size,J gene,V gene,CDR3 length,CDR3 DNA,CDR3 protein
.,many,TRBJ2-1,TRBV5-1,15,TGCGCCAGCAGCCCCTATTGGGGACCTTACAATGAGCAGTTCTTC,CASSPYWGPYNEQFF
.,few,TRBJ2-5,TRBV5-1,15,TGCGCCAGCAGCTCGGGGGATGCTAAACTGGAGACCCAGTACTTC,CASSSGDAKLETQYF
TRBD1,.,TRBJ2-2,TRBV19,14,TGTGCCAGTAGAAGACAGGGAGACACCGGGGAGCTGTTTTTT,CASRRQGDTGELFF
.,.,TRBJ2-5,TRBV5-1,14,TGCGCCAGCAGCTTGGGTGCAGATCAAGAGACCCAGTACTTC,CASSLGADQETQYF
.,.,TRBJ1-2,TRBV27,15,TGTGCCAGCAGTTTAGTTCGGGGGCGCGACTATGGCTACACCTTC,CASSLVRGRDYGYTF
TRBD1,few,TRBJ1-2,TRBV29-1,18,TGCAGCGTTGAAACGGTGACAGGGACGGGCCGTTTTTCTTATGGCTACACCTTC,CSVETVTGTGRFSYGYTF
TRBD2,.,TRBJ2-1,TRBV7-8,17,TGTGCCAGCAGCTCCGCCCTAGCGGCCAGCTCCTACAATGAGCAGTTCTTC,CASSSALAASSYNEQFF
.,.,TRBJ2-5,TRBV20-1,12,TGCAGTGCCCCGGGAAGGGAGGAGACCCAGTACTTC,CSAPGREETQYF
TRBD1,.,TRBJ1-2,TRBV6-1,18,TGTGCCAGCAGTCCGATGGACAGGGAGGCTTCCCTCCTTTATGGCTACACCTTC,CASSPMDREASLLYGYTF
TRBD1,.,TRBJ1-1,TRBV6-1,14,TGTGCCAGCAGTGCGACAGGGGTCGCCACTGAAGCTTTCTTT,CASSATGVATEAFF
.,many,TRBJ1-1,TRBV12-3/TRBV12-4,12,TGTGCCAGCAGTCCCCGGTCCTCCAAAGCTTTCTTT,CASSPRSSKAFF
.,.,TRBJ1-2,TRBV12-3/TRBV12-4,13,TGTGCCAGCAGTTTTCGGGGCCCCTATGGCTACACCTTC,CASSFRGPYGYTF
.,.,TRBJ2-1,TRBV7-7,12,TGTGCCAGCAGCTTCCCGGGACGTGAGCAGTTCTTC,CASSFPGREQFF
.,many,TRBJ2-5,TRBV12-3/TRBV12-4,14,TGTGCCAGCAGTTTATCAGGGGCGGGAGAGACCCAGTACTTC,CASSLSGAGETQYF
.,.,TRBJ1-3,TRBV28,19,TGTGCCAGCAGTAGGTACCGGATGATCCCCCAAACCTCTGGAAACACCATATATTTT,CASSRYRMIPQTSGNTIYF
.,.,TRBJ1-2,TRBV6-5,15,TGTGCCAGCAGCATGGGGGCGGGCGCCTTTTATGGCTACACCTTC,CASSMGAGAFYGYTF
.,.,TRBJ2-1,TRBV21-1,19,TGTGCCAGCAGCAAATCGTTAACTAGCGGGGGGCGAGTAACAAATGAGCAGTTCTTC,CASSKSLTSGGRVTNEQFF
TRBD1,.,TRBJ2-1,TRBV5-1,14,TGCGCCAGCAGCCCCCGGGACAGGACCAATGAGCAGTTCTTC,CASSPRDRTNEQFF
.,.,TRBJ2-2,TRBV5-1,16,TGCGCCAGCAGCCCCAGGGTGTCACCGAACACCGGGGAGCTGTTTTTT,CASSPRVSPNTGELFF
.,.,TRBJ2-1,TRBV20-1,15,TGCAGTGCTAGAGATGTAAAGAGCTCCTACAATGAGCAGTTCTTC,CSARDVKSSYNEQFF
TRBD2,.,TRBJ2-1,TRBV29-1,14,TGCAGCGTTCTCCCAGCGGGAGCGGGCAATGAGCAGTTCTTC,CSVLPAGAGNEQFF
.,few,TRBJ2-1,TRBV9,15,TGTGCCAGCAGCAAAAAAGGGACTCCACGGAATGAGCAGTTCTTC,CASSKKGTPRNEQFF
.,.,TRBJ2-3,TRBV12-3/TRBV12-4,15,TGTGCCAGCAGTTTCGGTTTGCGTGGCACAGATACGCAGTATTTT,CASSFGLRGTDTQYF
TRBD1,few,TRBJ1-1,TRBV6-1,14,TGTGCCAGCAGTGTAAGACAGGGACGGACTGAAGCTTTCTTT,CASSVRQGRTEAFF
.,.,TRBJ1-4,TRBV5-1,14,TGCGCCAGCAGCTTGGACACGGGGAATGAAAAACTGTTTTTT,CASSLDTGNEKLFF
TRBD2,few,TRBJ2-1,TRBV4-3,18,TGCGCCAGCAGCGCAAACCCAGGCGGGACTAGCGGTTACAATGAGCAGTTCTTC,CASSANPGGTSGYNEQFF
.,few,TRBJ1-1,TRBV7-8,12,TGTGCCAGCAGCTTAGTTGGTAGAGAAGCTTTCTTT,CASSLVGREAFF
TRBD2,.,TRBJ2-3,TRBV24-1,17,TGTGCCACCAGTGAAAACCTTAGCGGGAGGAGGGAAGATACGCAGTATTTT,CATSENLSGRREDTQYF
TRBD1,.,TRBJ1-3,TRBV7-2,15,TGTGCCAGCAGCTGGGGGACAGCCTCTGGAAACACCATATATTTT,CASSWGTASGNTIYF
.,many,TRBJ2-7,TRBV6-5,16,TGTGCCAGCAGTTACTCCTGGCAGGCCTCCTCCTACGAGCAGTACTTC,CASSYSWQASSYEQYF
TRBD1,few,TRBJ2-7,TRBV28,13,TGTGCCAGCAGGCGGACAGGGCTCTACGAGCAGTACTTC,CASRRTGLYEQYF
.,many,TRBJ1-1,TRBV9,15,TGTGCCAGCAGCGTAGGGGGGAACTTGAACACTGAAGCTTTCTTT,CASSVGGNLNTEAFF
.,.,TRBJ2-1,TRBV5-1,16,TGCGCCAGCAGCTTCGGGGGTTACAGGAACTACAATGAGCAGTTCTTC,CASSFGGYRNYNEQFF
TRBD2,few,TRBJ2-1,TRBV7-2,16,TGTGCCAGCAGCTCAACCGGGACTAGAAAGAATGGTGAGCAGTTCTTC,CASSSTGTRKNGEQFF
.,.,TRBJ2-7,TRBV28,12,TGTGCCAGCAGTTTAAAGCACTACGAGCAGTACTTC,CASSLKHYEQYF
.,.,TRBJ2-1,TRBV28,13,TGTGCCAACAGCACGGACCCGGGAAATGAGCAGTTCTTC,CANSTDPGNEQFF
TRBD2,many,TRBJ2-3,TRBV6-2/TRBV6-3,13,TGTGCCAGCAGACTAGCGGGAGCCGATACGCAGTATTTT,CASRLAGADTQYF
.,.,TRBJ2-1,TRBV6-2/TRBV6-3,13,TGTGCCAGAGCTCATTACGGGTACAATGAGCAGTTCTTC,CARAHYGYNEQFF
.,.,TRBJ2-1,TRBV19,14,TGTGCCAGTAGTATTCTTAGGGAGGACAATGAGCAGTTCTTC,CASSILREDNEQFF
.,few,TRBJ1-1,TRBV4-2,15,TGTGCCAGCAGCCAATACTCGGGGGAGTACACTGAAGCTTTCTTT,CASSQYSGEYTEAFF
TRBD1,.,TRBJ2-2,TRBV4-3,17,TGCGCCAGCAGCCAAACCCTGGGACAGGGGGGATACGGGGAGCTGTTTTTT,CASSQTLGQGGYGELFF